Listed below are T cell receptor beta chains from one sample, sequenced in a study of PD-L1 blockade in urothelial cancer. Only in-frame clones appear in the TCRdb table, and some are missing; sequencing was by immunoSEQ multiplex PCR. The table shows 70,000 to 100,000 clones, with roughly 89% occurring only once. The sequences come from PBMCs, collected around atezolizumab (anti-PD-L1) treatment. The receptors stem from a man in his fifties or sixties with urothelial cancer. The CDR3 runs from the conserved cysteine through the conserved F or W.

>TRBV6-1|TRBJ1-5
CASNEYRANQPQHF
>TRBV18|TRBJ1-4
CASSPRQGAGEKLFF
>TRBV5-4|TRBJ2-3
CASSSATSGSTQYF
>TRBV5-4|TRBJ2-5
CASSPGTSVETQYF
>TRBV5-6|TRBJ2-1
CASIKEGGLLYNEQFF
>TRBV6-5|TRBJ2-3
CATGAGGRTDTQYF
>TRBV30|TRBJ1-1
CAWSVLPNTEAFF
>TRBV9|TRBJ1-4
CASSVGPGQGAGEKLFF
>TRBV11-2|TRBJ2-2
CASSFSLANTGELFF
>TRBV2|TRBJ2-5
CASSSTGMETQYF
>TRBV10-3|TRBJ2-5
CAISESSSGSQETQYF
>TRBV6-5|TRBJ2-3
CASSSTSGSFSDTQYF
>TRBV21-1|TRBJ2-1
CASSLSRTSSYNEQFF
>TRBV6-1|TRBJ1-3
CASSLGSGSSNTIYF
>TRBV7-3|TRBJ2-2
CASSKLAGTGELFF
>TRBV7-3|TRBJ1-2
CASSKDRGNGYTF
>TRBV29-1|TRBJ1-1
CSVGQLNTEAFF
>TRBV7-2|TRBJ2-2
CASSLYRDGELFF